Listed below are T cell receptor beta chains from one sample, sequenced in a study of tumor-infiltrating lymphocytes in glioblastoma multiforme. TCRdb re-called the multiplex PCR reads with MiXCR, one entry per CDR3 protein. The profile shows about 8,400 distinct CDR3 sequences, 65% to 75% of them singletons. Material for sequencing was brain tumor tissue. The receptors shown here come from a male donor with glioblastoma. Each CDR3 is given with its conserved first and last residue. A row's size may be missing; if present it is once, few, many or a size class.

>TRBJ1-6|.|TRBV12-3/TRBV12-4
CASSRQGKHNSPLHF
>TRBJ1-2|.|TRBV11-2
CASSQPTGIYYVYTF
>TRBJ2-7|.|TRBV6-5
CASSYGLAGRWDYEQCF
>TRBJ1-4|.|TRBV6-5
CASSRARGEKLFF
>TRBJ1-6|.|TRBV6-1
CVSSVEGMPDSPLHF
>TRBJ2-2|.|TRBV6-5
CASSYMPGVSTGELFF
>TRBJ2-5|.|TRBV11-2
CASCLVVALQETQYF
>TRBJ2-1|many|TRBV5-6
CASSLWGDGSYNEQFF
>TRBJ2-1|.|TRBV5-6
CASNLRGDGSYNEQFF
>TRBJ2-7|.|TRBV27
CASSSPPTGREQYF
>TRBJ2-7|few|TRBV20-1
CNARASGLSEEQYF
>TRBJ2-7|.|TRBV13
CASSYGGSSYEQNF
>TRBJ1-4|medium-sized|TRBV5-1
CASSYTGAVTNEKLFF
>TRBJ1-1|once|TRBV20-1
CSASAPNNEAFF
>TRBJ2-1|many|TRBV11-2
CASSLDRETINEQFF
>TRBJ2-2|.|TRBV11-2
CASAPSFGQGLAVNTGELLF
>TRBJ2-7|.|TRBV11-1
CVSSLLAGWPAYEQYF
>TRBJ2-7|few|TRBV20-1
CSARGLAGGLYEQYF
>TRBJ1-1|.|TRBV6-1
CASSLNRDTEAFF
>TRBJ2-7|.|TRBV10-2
CASKSGGYEQYF
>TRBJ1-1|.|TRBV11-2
CASSQRTGGTGTEAFF
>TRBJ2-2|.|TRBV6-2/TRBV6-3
CASRWTGDTGELFF
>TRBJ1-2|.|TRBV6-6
CASSYQGQGDGGYTF
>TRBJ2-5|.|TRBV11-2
CASSLAGRGGQETQYF
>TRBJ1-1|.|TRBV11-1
CASFPGTGGTEAFF
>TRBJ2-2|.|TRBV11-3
CASSFATGELFF
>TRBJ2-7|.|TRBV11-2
CASSLSSGPSYEQYF
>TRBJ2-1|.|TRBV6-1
CARSARGAFNEQFF
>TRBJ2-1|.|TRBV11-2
CASGLEVSSYNEQFF
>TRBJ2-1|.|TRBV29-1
CSGTGTYSYEQFF
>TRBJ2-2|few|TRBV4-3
CASSEDSNTGELFF
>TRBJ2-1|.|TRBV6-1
CDSNEGRNEQFF
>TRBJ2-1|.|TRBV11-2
CTSSYGTSGLDEQIF
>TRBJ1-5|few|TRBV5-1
CASGPEDLIHQPQHF
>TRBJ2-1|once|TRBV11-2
CASSYGTSELNKQFF
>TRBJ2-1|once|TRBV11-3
CASSSELSGRTFTMGNEEFF
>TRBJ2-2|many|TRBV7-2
CASSLGNTGELFF
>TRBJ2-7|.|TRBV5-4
CASSLGSGSPHEQYF
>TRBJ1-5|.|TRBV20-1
CSARALSNQPQHF
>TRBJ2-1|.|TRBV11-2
CASSLAVRGPRNEQFF
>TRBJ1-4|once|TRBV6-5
CASRQGGGDKKLFF
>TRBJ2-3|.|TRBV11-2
CANSTLAGEDTQYF
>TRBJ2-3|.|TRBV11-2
CASSSVTGRLAGLGTDTQYF
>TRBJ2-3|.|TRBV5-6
CVSSAGTTNTDTQYF
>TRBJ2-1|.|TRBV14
CAGSQDTRLAFFNKQFF
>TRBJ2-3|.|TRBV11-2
CTSSLQGVADMQYF
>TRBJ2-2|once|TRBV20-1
CSARDNGEPFF
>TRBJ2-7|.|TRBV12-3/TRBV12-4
CASSPGGVSYEQYF
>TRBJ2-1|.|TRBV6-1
CASSKEVAYNEQFF
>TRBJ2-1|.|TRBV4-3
CASTQVTGEQFF
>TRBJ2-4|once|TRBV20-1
CSARHPDRGIRKAKTIQYF